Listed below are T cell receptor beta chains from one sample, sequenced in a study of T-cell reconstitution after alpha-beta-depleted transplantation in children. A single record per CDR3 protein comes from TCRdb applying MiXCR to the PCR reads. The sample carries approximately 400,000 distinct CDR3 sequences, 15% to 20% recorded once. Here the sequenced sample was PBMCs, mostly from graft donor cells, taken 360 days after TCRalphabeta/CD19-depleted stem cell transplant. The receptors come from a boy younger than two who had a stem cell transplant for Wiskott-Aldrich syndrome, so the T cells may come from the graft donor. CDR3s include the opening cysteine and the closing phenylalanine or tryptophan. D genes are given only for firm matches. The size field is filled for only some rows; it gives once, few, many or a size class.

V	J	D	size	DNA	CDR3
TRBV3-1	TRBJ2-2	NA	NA	TGTGCCAGCAGCCCCTCGGTCCTAGCAGGGACCGGGGAGCTGTTTTTT	CASSPSVLAGTGELFF
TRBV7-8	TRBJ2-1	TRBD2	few	TGTGCCAGCAGCCCCAACGGAGCGGGAAGTGAGAATGAGCAGTTCTTC	CASSPNGAGSENEQFF
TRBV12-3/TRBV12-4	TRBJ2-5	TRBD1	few	TGTGCCAGCATGCGTCCCTTTCGGGACAGGCAAGAGACCCAGTACTTC	CASMRPFRDRQETQYF
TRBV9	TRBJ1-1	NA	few	TGTGCCAGCAGCCCCGGGACACCATATGAAGCTTTCTTT	CASSPGTPYEAFF
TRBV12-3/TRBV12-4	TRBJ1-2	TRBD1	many	TGTGCCAGCAGTTACACAGGGGGCGGCTACACCTTC	CASSYTGGGYTF
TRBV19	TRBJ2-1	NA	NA	TGTGCCAGTAGTATCTTCGCAGGGGTTAAGCAGTTCTTC	CASSIFAGVKQFF
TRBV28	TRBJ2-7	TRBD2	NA	TGTGCCACGGGACTAGCGGCCCCCCACGAGCAGTACTTC	CATGLAAPHEQYF
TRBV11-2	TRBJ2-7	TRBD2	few	TGTGCCAGCAGCTTAAGTGCGGGAGGGCCGCGGTACGAGCAGTACTTC	CASSLSAGGPRYEQYF
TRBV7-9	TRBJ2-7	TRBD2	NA	TGTGCCAGCAGCTTAGGGACTAGCGGGCGACGTTACTTC	CASSLGTSGRRYF
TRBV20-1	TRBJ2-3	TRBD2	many	TGCAGTGCAGACGGCGGGGGGATAGATACGCAGTATTTT	CSADGGGIDTQYF
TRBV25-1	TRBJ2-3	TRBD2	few	TGTGCCAGCAGTGAATATTCTAGCGGGTGCACAGATACGCAGTATTTT	CASSEYSSGCTDTQYF
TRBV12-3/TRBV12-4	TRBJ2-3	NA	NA	TGTGCCAGCAGTTTGAGTGGCGCGGGCCAACTTCGAAATACGCAGTATTTT	CASSLSGAGQLRNTQYF
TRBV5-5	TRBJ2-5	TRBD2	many	TGTGCCAGTGGACTAGCGGGGCTCCAAGGGACCCAGTACTTC	CASGLAGLQGTQYF
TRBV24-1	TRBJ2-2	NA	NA	TGTGCCACCCATGGAACCGCCACCGGGGAGCTGTTTTTT	CATHGTATGELFF
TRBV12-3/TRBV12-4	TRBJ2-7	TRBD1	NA	TGTGCCAGCAGTTTGGGGGTAGGACAGGGGGATGGCGAGCAGTACTTC	CASSLGVGQGDGEQYF
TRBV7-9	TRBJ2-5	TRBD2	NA	TGTGCCAGCAGCTTGAGTAACCGGGGGGACCAAGAGACCCAGTACTTC	CASSLSNRGDQETQYF
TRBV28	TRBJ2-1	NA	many	TGTGCCAGCAGCCCCTTAGGCTACAATGAGCAGTTCTTC	CASSPLGYNEQFF
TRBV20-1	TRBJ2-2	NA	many	TGCAGTGCTAGAGGGTTAGCGAACACCGGGGAGCTGTTTTTT	CSARGLANTGELFF
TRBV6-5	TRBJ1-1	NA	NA	TGTGCCAGCAGAGTACTCCTCGGGACCGGGAACACTGAAGCTTTCTTT	CASRVLLGTGNTEAFF
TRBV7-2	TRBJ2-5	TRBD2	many	TGTGCCAGCAGCCCAATACAGGGGCTAGCGGGACGAGAGACCCAGTACTTC	CASSPIQGLAGRETQYF
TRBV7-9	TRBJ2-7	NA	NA	TGTGCCAGCAGCTTAGGTCCAGTTACCTACGAGCAGTACTTC	CASSLGPVTYEQYF
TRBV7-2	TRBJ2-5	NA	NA	TGTGCCAGCAGCTTAGCGCCGGTTAAAGAGACCCAGTACTTC	CASSLAPVKETQYF
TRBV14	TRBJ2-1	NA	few	TGTGCCAGCAGCTTGGGGACCCCTGGGAATGAGCAGTTCTTC	CASSLGTPGNEQFF
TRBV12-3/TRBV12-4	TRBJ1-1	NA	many	TGTGCCAGCAGTTTAAGACCAAACACTGAAGCTTTCTTT	CASSLRPNTEAFF
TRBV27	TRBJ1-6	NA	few	TGTGCCAGCAGCCAAGGACGGAGCTCCTATAATTCACCCCTCCACTTT	CASSQGRSSYNSPLHF
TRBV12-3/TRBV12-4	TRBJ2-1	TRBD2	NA	TGTGCCAGCCGACCCGGGACTAGCGGGGTCAGCTCCTACAATGAGCAGTTCTTC	CASRPGTSGVSSYNEQFF
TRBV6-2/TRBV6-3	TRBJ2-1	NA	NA	TGTGCCAGCAGTTACTCGATAGCGGCGGTTTTTGATGAGCAGTTCTTC	CASSYSIAAVFDEQFF